The clone carrying this T cell receptor (beta chain) occurred many times. Its specificity is not known. Specified time point: longitudinal time-point 2. A 10-nucleotide random UMI tagged transcripts in template-switch 5'RACE cDNA synthesis. From the 5' RACE reads, TCRdb called clonotypes with MiXCR, one entry per CDR3 protein. The data hold about 80,000 distinct CDR3 sequences, with nearly 6% observed a single time. The sample originates from a study of neurological immune-mediated disorders. This CDR3 has 13 amino acids. CDR1 and CDR2 from the germline V gene are SQVTM and ANQGSEA. Trimming took 1 base from V and 7 from J, leaving 13 bases between them. The study's findings and limits: One related-CDR3 cluster, identified by phylogenetic grouping, held the repertoires of 18 of 34 multiple sclerosis patients and was a possible signature. The greatest TCR clonal expansion occurred in HTLV-1-associated myelopathy and the least in multiple sclerosis, which fell below healthy controls.

The chain is built from TRBV29-1 and TRBJ1-2; no clear D. Input material: PBMCs. This TCR was sampled from a woman in her sixties with multiple sclerosis. CDR3 sequence: CSVEGLVAVGYTF. CDR3 sequence (DNA): TGCAGCGTTGAAGGTTTAGTGGCAGTTGGCTACACCTTC.